The next 17 T cell receptor beta chains were all read from a single sample in a study of T-cell memory formation after mild COVID-19 (dated by TCRdb to the early 2020s). Library preparation employed 5' RACE. Instrument on record: Illumina NovaSeq 6000. Using fastp at Q25 and MiXCR, TCRdb reprocessed the public reads and kept productive beta chains. Each record represents a unique CDR3 protein, reported with the most common genes and DNA among its rows. The sample has hundreds of thousands of distinct CDR3 sequences on record, about a sixth of them singletons. The ten largest make up 9.5% to 15% of the sample. Material for sequencing was PBMCs or a T cell subset sorted from them (not recorded which). These receptor sequences come from an adult woman who had mild COVID-19 (a few samples of this study predate the infection). The sample titles of this study are shuffled in the database, so cell type and time point are left out; the donor was told from shared clones.

The chain links TRBV5-5 to TRBJ1-1; D unresolved. The CDR3 runs to 15 residues. Germline V gives CDR1 SGHKS, CDR2 YYEKEE (reference sequence). Trimming stripped 3 bases from V and 1 base from J, with 13 bases between. The CDR3: CASSSPGVPNTEAFF. The CDR3, as DNA: TGTGCCAGCAGCTCCCCTGGGGTACCGAACACTGAAGCTTTCTTT.

This sequence joins TRBV24-1 and TRBJ1-2; D possibly corresponds to TRBD1 (5 bases). V gave up 9 bases and J gave up 6 bases, with 10 bases separating them. Germline CDR1 KGHDR, CDR2 SFDVKD. There are 11 residues in the CDR3. The CDR3 sequence is CATRGLDGYTF. Written as DNA, the CDR3 is TGTGCCACCCGGGGGTTGGATGGCTACACCTTC.

This clonotype has ten or more counts. CDR3 in DNA: TGTGCCAGCAGCCAAGGGGGAAAACGCCTGTTCTTC. This encodes CASSQGGKRLFF. The chain recombines TRBV3-1 with TRBJ2-1; no reliable D call. Trimming took 1 base from V and 15 from J, leaving 13 bases between them. In germline, CDR1 is LGHDT, CDR2 YNNKEL (reference sequence). CDR3 length: 12 residues.

This clonotype was detected ten times or more. Here the CDR3 reads CASSLGSSEVYEQYF. DNA for the CDR3: TGTGCCAGCAGCTTAGGGTCTAGCGAAGTTTACGAGCAGTACTTC. V and J are TRBV7-2 and TRBJ2-7; D perhaps matches TRBD2 (6 bases). This CDR3 contains 15 residues. V was shortened by 1 base and J by 4 bases, with 14 bases between the two germline ends. The germline CDR1 and CDR2 sequences are SGHTA and FQGNSA.

The chain employs TRBV3-1 and TRBJ1-2; 11 positions match TRBD1. The CDR3 has 16 residues. CDR1 is LGHDT and CDR2 is YNNKEL in the germline V gene (reference sequence). V was pared by 2 bases and J by 7 bases, with 9 bases of the junction left unmatched. CDR3 DNA sequence: TGTGCCAGCAGCCAAACGTCTGGGACAGGGGGAAGTGGCTACACCTTC. This encodes CASSQTSGTGGSGYTF.

The chain has TRBV14 and TRBJ1-2, with 7 bases aligning to TRBD1. The junction had 10 bases not matched to a gene; V was cut back by 4 bases and J by 5 bases. The CDR3 spans 15 residues. Germline V gene sequence: CDR1 SGHDN, CDR2 FVKESK. The CDR3: CASSPRQGKPYGYTF. The CDR3 DNA sequence: TGTGCCAGCAGCCCCCGACAGGGAAAGCCGTATGGCTACACCTTC.

This clonotype has just a few counts. The chain joins TRBV7-8 to TRBJ2-7, with a weak D call TRBD2 (6 bases). CDR3 length equals 14 residues. V was shortened by 5 bases and J by 0 bases, with 11 bases between the two germline ends. Germline V gene sequence: CDR1 SGHVS, CDR2 FQNEAQ. The DNA of the CDR3 is TGTGCCAGCAGCCATGGGACTCTCTCCTACGAGCAGTACTTC. Its protein is CASSHGTLSYEQYF.

The chain couples TRBV20-1 to TRBJ1-2, with TRBD1 matching 7 bases. Trimming at V came to 0 bases and at J to 5 bases, leaving 9 bases not matched to a gene. Looked up from germline, CDR1 is DFQATT and CDR2 is SNEGSKA (reference sequence). CDR3 length equals 15 residues. This CDR3 reads CSARDDRASSYGYTF. The CDR3 DNA is TGCAGTGCTAGAGATGACAGGGCGTCCAGTTATGGCTACACCTTC.

The rearrangement uses TRBV20-1 and TRBJ2-7; no reliable D call. The CDR3 spans 11 residues. Per the germline V gene, CDR1 is DFQATT and CDR2 is SNEGSKA (reference sequence). V was trimmed by 3 bases and J by 2 bases, leaving 5 bases between them. This chain's CDR3 is CSASPTYEQYF. CDR3 DNA sequence: TGCAGTGCTAGCCCCACCTACGAGCAGTACTTC.

The chain employs TRBV7-9 and TRBJ2-5, with 9 bases fitting TRBD1. After removal of 5 bases from V and 2 bases from J, the junction contained 6 bases not matched to a gene. Germline V gives CDR1 SEHNR, CDR2 FQNEAQ (reference sequence). The CDR3 covers 15 residues. CDR3 region: CASSSRQGEQETQYF. DNA for the CDR3: TGTGCCAGCAGCAGCCGACAGGGGGAACAAGAGACCCAGTACTTC.

The chain recombines TRBV5-1 with TRBJ2-6; TRBD1 aligns across 7 bases. Germline trimming cut 2 bases from V and 0 bases from J; bases unmatched to any gene: 8. Germline CDR1 SGHRS, CDR2 YFSETQ. The CDR3 runs to 18 residues. The DNA of the CDR3 is TGCGCCAGCAGCTTTGCCGGGACAGCCAACTCTGGGGCCAACGTCCTGACTTTC. It yields the protein CASSFAGTANSGANVLTF.

This clonotype was observed many times. The gene calls are TRBV11-1 and TRBJ2-1; 14 bases agree with TRBD2. The CDR3 is 18 amino acids. Trimming took 4 bases from V and 0 from J; bases not matched to a gene: 5. CDR1 is SGHAT, CDR2 FQDESV, per germline (reference sequence). This chain's CDR3 is CASSSGTSGGRSYNEQFF. CDR3 DNA: TGTGCCAGCAGCTCAGGGACTAGCGGGGGCCGCTCCTACAATGAGCAGTTCTTC.

This chain joins TRBV6-2 or TRBV6-3 and TRBJ1-2; a weak D match, TRBD1 (6 bases). V shed 5 bases and J shed 4 bases, with 11 bases lying between them. The germline gives CDR1 MNHEY, CDR2 SVGEGT. This CDR3 is built from 13 residues. The CDR3 here is CASSLEGVYGYTF. The DNA of the CDR3 is TGTGCCAGCAGTCTCGAGGGGGTCTATGGCTACACCTTC.

The rearrangement joins TRBV6-5 to TRBJ2-1, with 7 bases matching TRBD2. The CDR3 length is 16 residues. Germline lookup yields CDR1 MNHEY and CDR2 SVGAGI. V trimming: 5 bases; J trimming: 8 bases; junction bases outside the gene matches: 15. Here the CDR3 DNA reads TGTGCCAGCAGTCCCCCGACGGCGGGAGCAACGGATGAGCAGTTCTTC. This gives the protein CASSPPTAGATDEQFF.

This clonotype was recorded a few times. The genes are TRBV7-2 and TRBJ2-1, with 10 nucleotides matching TRBD2. CDR1 SGHTA and CDR2 FQGNSA come from the germline V gene. After removal of 7 bases from V and 3 bases from J, the junction contained 9 bases not matched to a gene. CDR3 size: 16 residues. The CDR3 loop reads CASIVSGTSVYNEQFF. CDR3 nucleotides: TGTGCCAGCATCGTCTCCGGGACTAGCGTCTACAATGAGCAGTTCTTC.

The chain links TRBV20-1 to TRBJ2-7; D possibly corresponds to TRBD2 (7 bases). This CDR3 contains 15 residues. Germline V gives CDR1 DFQATT, CDR2 SNEGSKA (reference sequence). V lost 0 bases, J lost 2 bases, and 14 bases lay in between. CDR3 DNA sequence: TGCAGTGCTAGAGATAGGGGGGGGGTCCCCTACGAGCAGTACTTC. Protein sequence: CSARDRGGVPYEQYF.

This clonotype was observed a few times. The chain joins TRBV5-1 to TRBJ1-4, with 11 bases fitting TRBD1. Trimming removed 4 bases from V and 6 bases from J; junction bases left unmatched: 2. The CDR3 runs 14 residues. The germline gives CDR1 SGHRS, CDR2 YFSETQ. The CDR3: CASSPDRGHEKLFF. The CDR3 DNA reads as TGCGCCAGCAGCCCGGACAGGGGGCATGAAAAACTGTTTTTT.